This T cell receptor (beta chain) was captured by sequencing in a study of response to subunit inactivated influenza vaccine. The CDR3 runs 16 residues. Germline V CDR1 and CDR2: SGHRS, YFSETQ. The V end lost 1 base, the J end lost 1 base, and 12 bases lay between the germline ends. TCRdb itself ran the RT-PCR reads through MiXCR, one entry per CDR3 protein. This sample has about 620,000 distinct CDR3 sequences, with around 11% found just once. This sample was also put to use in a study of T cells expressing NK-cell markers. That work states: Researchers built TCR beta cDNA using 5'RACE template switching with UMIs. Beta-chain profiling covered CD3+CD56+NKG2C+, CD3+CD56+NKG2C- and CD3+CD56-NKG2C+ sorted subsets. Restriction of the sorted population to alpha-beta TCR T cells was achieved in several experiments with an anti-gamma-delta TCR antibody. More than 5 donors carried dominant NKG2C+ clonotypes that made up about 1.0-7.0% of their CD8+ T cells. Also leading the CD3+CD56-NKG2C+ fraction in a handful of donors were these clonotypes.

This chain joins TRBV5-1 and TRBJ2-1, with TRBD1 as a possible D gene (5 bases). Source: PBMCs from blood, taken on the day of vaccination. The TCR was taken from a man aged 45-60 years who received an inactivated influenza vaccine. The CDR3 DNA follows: TGCGCCAGCAGCTTGACCCTCGACAGATCCTACAATGAGCAGTTCTTC. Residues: CASSLTLDRSYNEQFF.